This TCR beta chain is from a study of cytomegalovirus exposure and HLA in healthy donors (TCRdb year 2017). A note on the overall study: According to an earlier analysis of 587 of the donors, roughly 180 million T cells yielded over 90 million unique TCR beta sequences and about 280 Gb of sequence data. An early release covering roughly 600 HLA-typed donors comprised around 300 gigabases of sequencing data and tens of millions of unique TCR sequences. Of the 300 to 450 genotyped donors, around 81% fell in the genetic ancestry cluster associated with self-reported Caucasian donors. The study aimed to test whether signatures of past pathogen exposure could be identified by cataloging public T cell receptors. The study used immunosequencing to profile the T cell repertoires of some 600 subjects and linked those repertoires to cytomegalovirus serostatus. Along with the roughly 670-subject first cohort, a separate validation cohort of around 120 different subjects was used. To predict cytomegalovirus infection status, the study combined high-throughput TCR immunosequencing, statistical association of individual TCRs with disease status, and machine learning. A later analysis re-analyzed previously published TCR beta repertoires from 650 to 800 donors and added high-resolution HLA genotyping to study TCR occurrence patterns. In the later analysis, no new phenotypic data were used to find candidate immune exposures; instead, reliance was placed on TCR beta sequences and their occurrence across donors. To decide whether each TCR beta V gene segment behaved as functional or pseudogenic, an earlier analysis of some 570 of the donors relied on high-throughput TCR beta sequencing. Donor age, sex, ethnicity and CMV serostatus were compiled together with the repertoire data. A later genetic analysis took genome-wide SNP genotypes for about three fifths of the 666 donors and used that subset as a discovery cohort. All discovery cohort repertoires had been generated on a single sequencing platform. Both class I and class II loci were covered by HLA typing, at four-digit resolution. The number of donors typed differed by locus, with roughly 620-640 for A, B, C, DRB1 and DQB1, around 520 for DQA1, 600 to 610 for DPA1, and 400 to 490 for DPB1. About five DR-DQ haplotypes were handled as single units for association and clustering because linkage in the cohort was strong. On average, roughly 240,000 unique TCR beta nucleotide sequences were sequenced per donor among a few hundred genotyped donors of the cohort, with 15% to 20% of those sequences being non-productive. The study at large found these results: This cohort had only TCR beta chains sequenced, and the lack of alpha or paired-chain data limited which features could be detected. In an earlier analysis of some 640 of the donors, most TCR beta V segments were observed in productive rearrangements about 87% or about 30% of the time, broadly matching IMGT annotations. The only immune exposure information available for the cohort was CMV serostatus. When HLA alleles, especially DR and DQ, strongly co-occurred, attributing TCR associations to individual alleles was difficult. V-gene and J-gene trimming of TCR beta chains was associated with a missense DCLRE1C variant in a later genetic analysis, and the association was replicated in an independent cohort. Several of the top co-occurrence clusters appeared to be linked to parvovirus B19, influenza, CMV and Epstein-Barr virus, according to a later analysis. The 87-base-pair reads could not distinguish some IMGT-functional V segments, including TRBV6-2 and TRBV6-3, so those segments were excluded. In a later analysis, HLA-associated TCR beta chains showed more clonal expansion and lower generation probabilities than non-associated chains that were equally common. Because HLA typing was unavailable for some donors at each locus, only the typed subset was used in association tests. The sequencing pipeline was judged likely to have produced a cluster of highly shared sequence variants as a technical artifact. Linkage disequilibrium might explain the correlated functional status among segregating V segments, but an unknown experimental factor could not be excluded. A further reported finding was that TCR beta sequences accurately predicted the HLA-A and HLA-B alleles for most subjects in the first cohort. Specific HLA alleles were associated with 15,000 to 20,000 TCR beta sequences at a false discovery rate of 0.05 in a later analysis. Sequencing depth was assumed to be roughly uniform across donors in the presence/absence analyses, though that assumption may not hold. In both the original and validation cohorts, the classifier was reported to diagnose cytomegalovirus status with high specificity and sensitivity. The authors suggested that the approach could potentially be extended to other disease states and immunological phenotypes. According to a later analysis, most CMV-associated TCR beta chains appeared to be HLA-restricted, and the HLA associations seemed to be driven largely by CMV exposure. Across donors, most TCR sequences were observed very rarely, whereas some public TCRs were present in many individuals. The study listed around 160 TCR beta chains as associated with cytomegalovirus. In vitro tests confirmed that three of the cytomegalovirus-associated TCR beta chains recognize cytomegalovirus antigens. A later analysis found that TCR association rates varied across HLA loci, with DRB1 alleles showing the most associated TCRs and HLA-C alleles the fewest. A later genetic analysis reported fewer N-insertions in productive TCRs among donors in an Asian-associated ancestry cluster than the roughly 700-donor mean. Because counts were too low, 15 to 20 rarely observed V segments, including chromosome 9 orphons, were excluded from the earlier analysis of 587 of the donors.

The cohort was made up of approximately 670 healthy bone marrow donors. All cohort members were sampled while nominally healthy, although unrecorded immune exposures were likely present. The donor was CMV seropositive and was included in the group of some 290 seropositive cohort members. A peripheral blood sample was provided by each donor, and peripheral blood mononuclear cells were used for TCR beta sequencing. The Qiagen DNeasy Blood Extraction Kit was used to extract genomic DNA from the blood cell samples. About this clone: Its antigen target is currently unknown. The record has no base qualities; no much larger clone is one base away.

The library relied on the immunoSEQ multiplex PCR assay. A mixture of 60 forward primers for TCR Vbeta segments and 13 reverse primers for TCR Jbeta segments was used in the multiplex PCR. Amplification of the CDR3 region of rearranged TCR beta genes was performed with a multiplex PCR assay on genomic DNA. Amplified TCR beta libraries were sequenced as 87-base-pair reads on the Illumina HiSeq System. On the authors' methods: Across the 600 to 700 repertoires, a later analysis counted tens of millions of unique TCR beta chains, roughly 11 million of which were shared by at least two donors. A nearest-neighbor algorithm error-corrected the raw reads and collapsed the reads into unique sequences, merging closely related sequences to remove PCR and sequencing errors. Alignment of CDR3 sequences to IMGT reference sequences was used to assign V, D and J gene segments. For a sequence to be retained, at least a six-nucleotide match to both a V gene segment and a J gene segment was required. A rearrangement was called productive if the CDR3 had no stop codons and remained in frame with V and J, and every other rearrangement was called non-productive. Following IMGT convention, CDR3 was defined as the stretch from the second conserved V-encoded cysteine up to the conserved J-encoded phenylalanine. The earlier analysis of a few hundred of the donors excluded any sequence lacking an unambiguous match to a single V gene segment. In an earlier analysis of approximately 610 of the donors, V segments were called functional above 56.7% productive rearrangements and were called segregating when the between-donor standard deviation exceeded 5%. A statistical classification framework was built for diagnosing cytomegalovirus status from the catalog of TCR beta chain sequences. V and J gene assignment, in a later analysis, came from comparing TCR nucleotide sequences with IMGT/GENE-DB human TR gene sequences. The TCRdist pipeline was used in a later analysis to assign CDR3 sequences and most-parsimonious VDJ recombination scenarios. In a later analysis, each TCR beta chain was defined by its CDR3 amino acid sequence together with its V-gene family, and reads lacking a unique V-gene family were excluded. As a way to deal with suspected cross-contamination and a sequencing artifact, a later analysis dropped 500 to 700 nucleotide sequences that were highly shared and had low generation probability. In a later analysis, a clonal expansion index for each public chain was calculated from normalized within-repertoire ranks of inferred template counts. A later analysis computed generation probabilities with a VDJ recombination model fitted to out-of-frame rearrangements, and checked the results against IGoR. In a later analysis, hypergeometric tests were used to score TCR-TCR, TCR-HLA and TCR-CMV co-occurrence, with a repertoire-size bias correction applied to TCR pairs. A later analysis estimated false discovery rates by permuting HLA or CMV assignments 20 times. In a later analysis, co-occurring TCRs were grouped using DBSCAN, and TCRdist sequence similarity was added for clustering within HLA-allele-positive subsets. For co-occurrence clustering, repertoires with fewer than 30,000 or more than 120,000 public chains were excluded, along with 4 to 6 repertoires with anomalous nucleotide sharing. As stored in TCRdb, this immuneACCESS dataset retains in-frame rearrangements with V and J assigned. A fraction of the clones does not appear; measured against another copy, unresolved V genes explain less than half of the discrepancy, and the remainder lacks a known reason. V and J calls plus clone size are reproduced from that table; the DNA served to infer D and trimming. This sample is represented by roughly 160,000 clones; roughly two thirds of them were singletons. The ten largest clones capture 4.5% to 5.5% of the sample.

From the germline V gene, CDR1 is LGHNA and CDR2 is YNFKEQ. CDR3 length: 18 amino acids, cysteine to phenylalanine. Kept here is only the CDR3 DNA, which spans 54 bases and is read in frame from base 1. V is cut back by 0 bases and J by 5 bases, with 13 bases in the junction unmatched. The chain uses TRBV4-2 and TRBJ2-5, and 9 junctional nucleotides match TRBD2. This TCR derives from a woman aged 18-29 years in good health and CMV-seropositive. Sequences were obtained from PBMCs. CDR3 reads: CASSQEMAGGSSVETQYF. Here is the DNA: TGTGCCAGCAGCCAAGAGATGGCGGGGGGGTCGTCGGTGGAGACCCAGTACTTC.